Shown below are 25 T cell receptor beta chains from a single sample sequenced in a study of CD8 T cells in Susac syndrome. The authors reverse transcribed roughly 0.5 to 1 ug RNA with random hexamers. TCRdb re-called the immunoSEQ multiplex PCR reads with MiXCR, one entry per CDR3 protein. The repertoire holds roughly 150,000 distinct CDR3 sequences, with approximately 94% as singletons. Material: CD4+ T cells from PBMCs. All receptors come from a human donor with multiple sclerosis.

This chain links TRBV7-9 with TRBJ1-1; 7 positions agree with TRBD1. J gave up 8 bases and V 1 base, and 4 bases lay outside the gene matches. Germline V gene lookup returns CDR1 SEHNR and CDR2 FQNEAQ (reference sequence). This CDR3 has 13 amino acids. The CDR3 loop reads CASSLEVTGEAFF. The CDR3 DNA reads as TGTGCCAGCAGCTTAGAGGTGACAGGGGAAGCTTTCTTT.

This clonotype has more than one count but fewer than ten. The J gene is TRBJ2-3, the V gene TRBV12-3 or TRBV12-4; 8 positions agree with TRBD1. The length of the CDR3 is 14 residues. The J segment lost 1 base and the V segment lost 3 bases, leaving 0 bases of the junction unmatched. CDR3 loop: CASSLDRGTDTQYF. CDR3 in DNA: TGTGCCAGCAGTTTGGACAGGGGCACAGATACGCAGTATTTT.

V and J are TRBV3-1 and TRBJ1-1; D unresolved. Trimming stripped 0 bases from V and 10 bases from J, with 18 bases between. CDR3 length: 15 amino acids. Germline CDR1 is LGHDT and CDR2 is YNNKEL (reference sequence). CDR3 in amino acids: CASSQDVTQGIGAFF. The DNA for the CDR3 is TGTGCCAGCAGCCAAGACGTGACGCAAGGTATAGGAGCTTTCTTT.

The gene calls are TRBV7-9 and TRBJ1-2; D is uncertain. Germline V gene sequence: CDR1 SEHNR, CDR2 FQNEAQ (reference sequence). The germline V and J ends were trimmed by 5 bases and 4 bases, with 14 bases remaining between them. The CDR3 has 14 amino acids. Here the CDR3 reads CASSPGIGVYGYTF. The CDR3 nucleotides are TGTGCCAGCAGCCCGGGGATCGGCGTCTATGGCTACACCTTC.

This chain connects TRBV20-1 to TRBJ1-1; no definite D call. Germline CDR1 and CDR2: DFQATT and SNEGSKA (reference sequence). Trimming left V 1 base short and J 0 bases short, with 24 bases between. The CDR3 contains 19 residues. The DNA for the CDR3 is TGCAGTGCTAGAGGTAAAGGATCTCTGCGTGAATTAATGAACACTGAAGCTTTCTTT. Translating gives CSARGKGSLRELMNTEAFF.

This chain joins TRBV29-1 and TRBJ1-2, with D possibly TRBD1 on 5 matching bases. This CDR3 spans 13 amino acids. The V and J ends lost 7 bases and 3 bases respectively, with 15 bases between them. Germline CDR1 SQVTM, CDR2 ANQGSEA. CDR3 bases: TGCAGCGCCGACAGCAGCTTGGACTATGGCTACACCTTC. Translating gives CSADSSLDYGYTF.

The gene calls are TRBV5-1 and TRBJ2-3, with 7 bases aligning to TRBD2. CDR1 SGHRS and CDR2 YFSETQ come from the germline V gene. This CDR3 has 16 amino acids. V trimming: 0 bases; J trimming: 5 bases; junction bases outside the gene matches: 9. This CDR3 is CASSLAAGERVDTQYF. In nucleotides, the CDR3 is TGCGCCAGCAGCTTGGCGGCGGGAGAACGTGTAGATACGCAGTATTTT.

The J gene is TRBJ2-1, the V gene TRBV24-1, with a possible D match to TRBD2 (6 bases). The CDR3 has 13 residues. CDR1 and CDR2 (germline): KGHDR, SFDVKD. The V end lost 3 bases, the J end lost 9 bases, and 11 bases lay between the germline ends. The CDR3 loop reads CATSDQNSGEQFF. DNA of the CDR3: TGTGCCACCAGTGATCAGAATAGCGGTGAGCAGTTCTTC.

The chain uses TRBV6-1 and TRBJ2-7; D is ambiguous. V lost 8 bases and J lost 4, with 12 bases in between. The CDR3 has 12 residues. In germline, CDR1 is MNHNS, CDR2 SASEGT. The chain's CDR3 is CASAFSSYEQYF. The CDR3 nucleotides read TGTGCCAGCGCCTTCAGTTCATACGAGCAGTACTTC.

The CDR3 region is CASSAGLAASTDTQYF. CDR3 in DNA: TGCGCCAGCAGCGCGGGACTAGCGGCTAGCACAGATACGCAGTATTTT. The chain is built from TRBV5-1 and TRBJ2-3, with 11 bases matching TRBD2. The CDR3 runs 16 residues. The germline V gene has CDR1 SGHRS and CDR2 YFSETQ. J was trimmed by 0 bases and V by 4 bases; bases with no gene match: 4.

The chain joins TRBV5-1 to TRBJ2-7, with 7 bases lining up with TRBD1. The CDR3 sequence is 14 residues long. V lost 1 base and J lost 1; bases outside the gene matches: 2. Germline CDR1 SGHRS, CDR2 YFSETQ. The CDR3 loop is CASSLWDRSYEQYF. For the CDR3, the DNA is TGCGCCAGCAGCTTGTGGGACAGATCCTACGAGCAGTACTTC.

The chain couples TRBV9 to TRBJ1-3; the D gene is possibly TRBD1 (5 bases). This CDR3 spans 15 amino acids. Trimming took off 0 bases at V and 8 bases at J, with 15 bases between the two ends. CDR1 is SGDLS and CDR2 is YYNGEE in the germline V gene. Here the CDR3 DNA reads TGTGCCAGCAGCGTAGGAGGGCCTCCGGGGGACACCATATATTTT. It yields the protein CASSVGGPPGDTIYF. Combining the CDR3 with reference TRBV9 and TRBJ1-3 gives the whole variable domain DSGVTQTPKHLITATGQRVTLRCSPRSGDLSVYWYQQSLDQGLQFLIQYYNGEERAKGNILERFSAQQFPDLHSELNLSSLELGDSALYFCASSVGGPPGDTIYFGEGSWLTVV.

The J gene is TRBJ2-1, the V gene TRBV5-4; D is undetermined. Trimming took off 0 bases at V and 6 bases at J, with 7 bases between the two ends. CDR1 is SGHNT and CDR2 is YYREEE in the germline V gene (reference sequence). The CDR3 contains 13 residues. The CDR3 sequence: CASSLGAINEQFF. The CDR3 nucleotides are TGTGCCAGCAGCTTGGGGGCGATCAATGAGCAGTTCTTC.

CDR3 residues: CASSPGTTSNEQFF. Written as DNA, the CDR3 is TGCGCCAGCAGCCCCGGGACTACGAGCAATGAGCAGTTCTTC. V gene TRBV5-1 combines with J gene TRBJ2-1, with TRBD2 matching 7 bases. Unmatched junction bases numbered 7, after V lost 4 bases and J lost 6 bases. CDR1 and CDR2 (germline): SGHRS, YFSETQ. This CDR3 is built from 14 residues.

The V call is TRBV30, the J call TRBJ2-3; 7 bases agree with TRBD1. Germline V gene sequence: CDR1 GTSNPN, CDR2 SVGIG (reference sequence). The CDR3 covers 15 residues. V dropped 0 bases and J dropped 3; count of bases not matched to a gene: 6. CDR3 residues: CAWSVRGGETDTQYF. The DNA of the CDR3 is TGTGCCTGGAGTGTACGAGGGGGCGAAACAGATACGCAGTATTTT.

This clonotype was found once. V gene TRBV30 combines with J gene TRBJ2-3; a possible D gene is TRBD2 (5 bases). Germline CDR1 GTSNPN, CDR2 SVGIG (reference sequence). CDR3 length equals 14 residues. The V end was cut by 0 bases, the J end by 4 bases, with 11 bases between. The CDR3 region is CAWSVLSGSDTQYF. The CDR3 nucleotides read TGTGCCTGGAGTGTACTAAGCGGCTCAGATACGCAGTATTTT.

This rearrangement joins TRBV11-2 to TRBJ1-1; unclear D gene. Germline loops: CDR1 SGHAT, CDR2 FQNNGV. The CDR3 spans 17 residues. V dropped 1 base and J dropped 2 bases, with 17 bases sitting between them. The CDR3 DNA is TGTGCCAGCAGCTTAGTCAGCGCCGGCATCGTCAACACTGAAGCTTTCTTT. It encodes CASSLVSAGIVNTEAFF.

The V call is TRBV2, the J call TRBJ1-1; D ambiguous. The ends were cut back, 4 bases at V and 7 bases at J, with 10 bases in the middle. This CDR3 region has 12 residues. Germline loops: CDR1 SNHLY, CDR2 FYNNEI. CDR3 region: CASSGAGFEAFF. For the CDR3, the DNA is TGTGCCAGCAGTGGGGCGGGCTTTGAAGCTTTCTTT.

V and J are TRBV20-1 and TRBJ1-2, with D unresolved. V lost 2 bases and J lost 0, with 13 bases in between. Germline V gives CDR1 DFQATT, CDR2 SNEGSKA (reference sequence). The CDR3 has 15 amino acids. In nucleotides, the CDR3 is TGCAGTGCTAGAAAGACCGACAAAACTAACTATGGCTACACCTTC. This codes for CSARKTDKTNYGYTF.

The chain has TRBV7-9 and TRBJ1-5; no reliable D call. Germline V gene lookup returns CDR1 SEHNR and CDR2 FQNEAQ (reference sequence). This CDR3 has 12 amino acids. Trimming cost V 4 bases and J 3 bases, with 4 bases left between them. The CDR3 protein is CASSSTNQPQHF. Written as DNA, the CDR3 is TGTGCCAGCAGCTCAACCAATCAGCCCCAGCATTTT.

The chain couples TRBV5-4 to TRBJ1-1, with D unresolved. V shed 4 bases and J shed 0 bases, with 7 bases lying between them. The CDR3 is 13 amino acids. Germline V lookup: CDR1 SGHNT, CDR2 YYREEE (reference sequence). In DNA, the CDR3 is TGTGCCAGCAGCCCTTGGATGAACACTGAAGCTTTCTTT. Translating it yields CASSPWMNTEAFF.

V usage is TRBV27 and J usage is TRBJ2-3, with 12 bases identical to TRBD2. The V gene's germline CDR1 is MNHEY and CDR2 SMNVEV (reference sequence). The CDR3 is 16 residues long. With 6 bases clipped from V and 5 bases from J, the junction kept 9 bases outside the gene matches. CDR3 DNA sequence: TGTGCCAGCAGACGCCAGACTAGCGGGAGATTAGATACGCAGTATTTT. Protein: CASRRQTSGRLDTQYF.

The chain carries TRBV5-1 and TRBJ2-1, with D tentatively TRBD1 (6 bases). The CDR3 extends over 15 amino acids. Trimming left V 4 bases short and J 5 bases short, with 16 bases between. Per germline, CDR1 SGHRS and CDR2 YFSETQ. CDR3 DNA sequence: TGCGCCAGCAGCCCCCTAGCAGGGGCCAACAATGAGCAGTTCTTC. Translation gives CASSPLAGANNEQFF.

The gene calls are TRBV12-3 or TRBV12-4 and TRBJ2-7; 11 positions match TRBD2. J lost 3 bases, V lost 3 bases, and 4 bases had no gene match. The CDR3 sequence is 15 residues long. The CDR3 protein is CASSFGLAGNYEQYF. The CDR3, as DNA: TGTGCCAGCAGTTTCGGACTAGCGGGTAACTACGAGCAGTACTTC.

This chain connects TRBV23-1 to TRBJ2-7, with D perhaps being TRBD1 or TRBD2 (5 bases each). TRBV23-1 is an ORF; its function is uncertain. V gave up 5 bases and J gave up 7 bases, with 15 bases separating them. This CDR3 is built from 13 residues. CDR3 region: CASSEYFGGEQYF. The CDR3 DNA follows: TGCGCCAGCAGTGAATACTTTGGGGGTGAGCAGTACTTC.